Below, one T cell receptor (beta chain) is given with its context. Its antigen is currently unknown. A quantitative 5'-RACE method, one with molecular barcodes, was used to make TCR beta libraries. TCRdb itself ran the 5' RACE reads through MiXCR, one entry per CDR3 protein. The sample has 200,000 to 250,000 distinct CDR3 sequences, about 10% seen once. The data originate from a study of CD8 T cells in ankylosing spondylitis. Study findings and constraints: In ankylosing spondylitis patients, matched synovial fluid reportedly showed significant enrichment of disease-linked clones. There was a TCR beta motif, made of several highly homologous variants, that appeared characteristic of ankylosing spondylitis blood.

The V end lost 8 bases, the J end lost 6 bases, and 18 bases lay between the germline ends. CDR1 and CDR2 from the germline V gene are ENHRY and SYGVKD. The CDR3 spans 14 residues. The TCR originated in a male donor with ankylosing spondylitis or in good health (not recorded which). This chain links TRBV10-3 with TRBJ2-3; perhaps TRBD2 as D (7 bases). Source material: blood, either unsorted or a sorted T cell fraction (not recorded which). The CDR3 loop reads CAIASVAGADTQYF. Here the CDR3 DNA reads TGTGCCATCGCGAGCGTGGCGGGGGCCGATACGCAGTATTTT.